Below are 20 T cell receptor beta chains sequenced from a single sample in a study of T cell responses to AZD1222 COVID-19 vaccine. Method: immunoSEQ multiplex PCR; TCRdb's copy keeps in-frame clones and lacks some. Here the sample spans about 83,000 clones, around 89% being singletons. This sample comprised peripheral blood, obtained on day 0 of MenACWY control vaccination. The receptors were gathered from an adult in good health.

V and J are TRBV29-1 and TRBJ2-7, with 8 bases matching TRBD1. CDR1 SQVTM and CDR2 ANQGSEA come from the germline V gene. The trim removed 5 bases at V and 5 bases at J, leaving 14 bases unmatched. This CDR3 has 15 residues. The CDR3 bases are TGCAGCGTTCCCCAGGGAGGACAGGGTCCCCACGAGCAGTACTTC. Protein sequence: CSVPQGGQGPHEQYF.

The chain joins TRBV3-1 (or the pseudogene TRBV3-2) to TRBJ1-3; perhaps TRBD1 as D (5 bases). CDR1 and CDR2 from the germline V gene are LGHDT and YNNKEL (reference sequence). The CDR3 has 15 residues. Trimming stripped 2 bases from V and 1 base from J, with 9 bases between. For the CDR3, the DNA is TGTGCCAGCAGCCAACGGGGCGGATCTGGAAACACCATATATTTT. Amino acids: CASSQRGGSGNTIYF.

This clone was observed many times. The CDR3 sequence: CASSDSRETGELFF. The DNA of the CDR3 is TGTGCCAGCAGTGACTCGAGGGAGACCGGGGAGCTGTTTTTT. This chain uses TRBV6-4 with TRBJ2-2; D might be TRBD2 (5 bases). V shed 0 bases and J shed 5 bases, with 7 bases lying between them. CDR1 is MRHNA, CDR2 SNTAGT, per germline. This CDR3 spans 14 amino acids.

The CDR3 DNA follows: TGTGCCAGCTCCCTAGAAGAAAACACTGAAGCTTTCTTT. Translation gives CASSLEENTEAFF. This rearrangement joins TRBV18 to TRBJ1-1; D call uncertain. Looked up from germline, CDR1 is KGHSH and CDR2 is LQKENI. The CDR3 covers 13 residues. Trimming removed 6 bases from V and 2 bases from J, with 10 bases in between.

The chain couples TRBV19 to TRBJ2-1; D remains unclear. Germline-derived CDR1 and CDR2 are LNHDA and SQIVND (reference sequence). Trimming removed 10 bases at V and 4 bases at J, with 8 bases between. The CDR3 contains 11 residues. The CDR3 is CATTDYNEQFF. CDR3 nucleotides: TGTGCCACGACGGATTACAATGAGCAGTTCTTC. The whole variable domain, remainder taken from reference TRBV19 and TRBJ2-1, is DGGITQSPKYLFRKEGQNVTLSCEQNLNHDAMYWYRQDPGQGLRLIYYSQIVNDFQKGDIAEGYSVSREKKESFPLTVTSAQKNPTAFYLCATTDYNEQFFGPGTRLTVL.

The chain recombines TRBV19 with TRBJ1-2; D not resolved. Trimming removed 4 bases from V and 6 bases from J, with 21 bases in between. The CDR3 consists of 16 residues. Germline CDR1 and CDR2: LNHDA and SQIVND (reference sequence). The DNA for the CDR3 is TGTGCCAGTAGTAAGGGAAGACCGACGGGTTGGGATGGCTACACCTTC. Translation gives CASSKGRPTGWDGYTF.

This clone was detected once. The CDR3 reads CASTATGGAGYEQYF. CDR3 nucleotide sequence: TGTGCCAGCACCGCGACCGGGGGGGCGGGTTACGAGCAGTACTTC. The chain carries TRBV7-9 and TRBJ2-7; 8 bases fit TRBD2. The germline CDR1 and CDR2 sequences are SEHNR and FQNEAQ (reference sequence). V lost 7 bases to trimming and J lost 4 bases; unmatched junction nucleotides: 12. CDR3 length: 15 amino acids.

CDR3 sequence (DNA): TGTGCCATCAGGGTACAGCCGAACACCGGGGAGCTGTTTTTT. This sequence encodes CAIRVQPNTGELFF. The rearrangement links TRBV10-3 to TRBJ2-2, with D uncertain. V lost 6 bases and J lost 0, with 8 bases in between. In germline, CDR1 is ENHRY, CDR2 SYGVKD. CDR3 size: 14 residues.

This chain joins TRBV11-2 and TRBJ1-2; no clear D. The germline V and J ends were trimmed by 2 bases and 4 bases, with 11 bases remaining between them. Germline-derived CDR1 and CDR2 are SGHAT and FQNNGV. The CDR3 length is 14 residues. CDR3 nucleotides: TGTGCCAGCAGCTTATATCCCCTGAGCTATGGCTACACCTTC. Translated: CASSLYPLSYGYTF.

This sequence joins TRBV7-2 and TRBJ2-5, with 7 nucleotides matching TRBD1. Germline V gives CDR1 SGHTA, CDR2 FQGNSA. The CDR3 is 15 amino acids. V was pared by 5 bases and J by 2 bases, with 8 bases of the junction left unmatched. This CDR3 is CASSPRTGAQETQYF. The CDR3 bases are TGTGCCAGCAGCCCCCGGACAGGAGCACAAGAGACCCAGTACTTC.

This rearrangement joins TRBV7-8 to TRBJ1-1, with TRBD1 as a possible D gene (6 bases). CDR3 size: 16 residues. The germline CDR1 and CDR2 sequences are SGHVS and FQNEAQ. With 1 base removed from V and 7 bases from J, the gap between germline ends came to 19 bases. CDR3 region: CASSLDSLGASREAFF. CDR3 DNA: TGTGCCAGCAGCTTAGATAGCCTGGGGGCCAGCCGTGAAGCTTTCTTT.

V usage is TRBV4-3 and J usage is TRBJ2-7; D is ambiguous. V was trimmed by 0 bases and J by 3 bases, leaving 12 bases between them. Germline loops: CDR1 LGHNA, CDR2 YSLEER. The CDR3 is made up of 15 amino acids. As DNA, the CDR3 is TGCGCCAGCAGCCAAGAGTTCCCATCACTCTACGAGCAGTACTTC. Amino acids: CASSQEFPSLYEQYF.

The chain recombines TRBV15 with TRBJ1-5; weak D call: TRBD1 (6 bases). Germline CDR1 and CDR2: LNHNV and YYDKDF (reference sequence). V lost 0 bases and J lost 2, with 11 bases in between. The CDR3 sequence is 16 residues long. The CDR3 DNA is TGTGCCACCAGCAGAGATACCGGGGGCCGCAATCAGCCCCAGCATTTT. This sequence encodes CATSRDTGGRNQPQHF.

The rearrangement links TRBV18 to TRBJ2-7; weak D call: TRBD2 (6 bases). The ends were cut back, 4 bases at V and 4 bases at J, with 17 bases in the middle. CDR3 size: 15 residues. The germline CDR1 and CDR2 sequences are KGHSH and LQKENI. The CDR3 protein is CASSLVAVEGYEQYF. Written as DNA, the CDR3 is TGTGCCAGCTCACTCGTAGCGGTAGAGGGGTACGAGCAGTACTTC.

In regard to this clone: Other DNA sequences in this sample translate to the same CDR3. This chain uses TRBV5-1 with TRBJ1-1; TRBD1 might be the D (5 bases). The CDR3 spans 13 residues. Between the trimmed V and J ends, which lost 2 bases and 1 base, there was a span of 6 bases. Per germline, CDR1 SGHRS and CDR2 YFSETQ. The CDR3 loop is CASSFDRNTEAFF. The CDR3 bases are TGCGCCAGCAGCTTCGACAGGAACACTGAAGCTTTCTTT.

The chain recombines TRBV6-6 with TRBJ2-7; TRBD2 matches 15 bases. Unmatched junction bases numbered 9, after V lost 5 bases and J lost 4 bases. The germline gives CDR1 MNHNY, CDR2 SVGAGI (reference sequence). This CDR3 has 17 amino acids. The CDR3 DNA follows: TGTGCCAGCAGTCCCCAACGCGGACTAGCGGGAGGGTACGAGCAGTACTTC. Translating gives CASSPQRGLAGGYEQYF.

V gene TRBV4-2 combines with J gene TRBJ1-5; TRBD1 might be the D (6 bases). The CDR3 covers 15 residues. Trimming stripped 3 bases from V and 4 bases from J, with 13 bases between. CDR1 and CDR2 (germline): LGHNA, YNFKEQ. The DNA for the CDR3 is TGTGCCAGCAGCCATGAACAGGGTAGTAATCAGCCCCAGCATTTT. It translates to CASSHEQGSNQPQHF.

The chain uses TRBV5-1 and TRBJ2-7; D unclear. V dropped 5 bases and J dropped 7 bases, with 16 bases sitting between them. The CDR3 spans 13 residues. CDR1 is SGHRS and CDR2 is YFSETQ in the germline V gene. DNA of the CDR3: TGCGCCAGCAGTCCAAGTCGCCCGAGAGAGCAGTACTTC. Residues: CASSPSRPREQYF.

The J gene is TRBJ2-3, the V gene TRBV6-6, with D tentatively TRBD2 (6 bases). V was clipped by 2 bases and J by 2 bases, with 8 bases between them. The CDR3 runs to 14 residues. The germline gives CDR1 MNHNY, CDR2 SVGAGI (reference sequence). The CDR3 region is CASSYGGTTDTQYF. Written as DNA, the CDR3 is TGTGCCAGCAGTTACGGGGGGACCACAGATACGCAGTATTTT.

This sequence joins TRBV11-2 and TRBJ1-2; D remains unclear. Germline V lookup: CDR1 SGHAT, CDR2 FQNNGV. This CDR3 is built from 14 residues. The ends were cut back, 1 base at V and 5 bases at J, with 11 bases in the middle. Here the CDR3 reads CASSLAGMGYGYTF. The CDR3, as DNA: TGTGCCAGCAGCTTAGCAGGCATGGGGTATGGCTACACCTTC.